Listed here is a single T cell receptor beta chain. The data stem from a study of blood T cell repertoires in COVID-19. Study at large: Samples came from the United States, Italy and Spain, spanning acute and convalescent COVID-19. The cDNA or gDNA used as material had been derived from T cells, B-cell-depleted T cells, or PBMCs.

V lost 2 bases to trimming and J lost 0 bases; unmatched junction nucleotides: 1. This CDR3 contains 16 residues. The germline V gene has CDR1 MNHEY and CDR2 SVGEGT. As processed by the authors: Reference gene primers were amplified, and this amplification served to estimate nucleated cell counts. Sequenced by immunoSEQ multiplex PCR; TCRdb stores in-frame clones only, minus some. V and J calls and clone size are as listed in that table; D and trimming were resolved from the DNA. The table shows some 37,000 clones, with 88% occurring only once. This chain joins TRBV6-2 or TRBV6-3 and TRBJ1-5; 10 bases agree with TRBD1. What was sequenced was peripheral blood. The clonotype originates from a woman in her 70s with acute or convalescent COVID-19. CDR3 nucleotides: TGTGCCAGCAGTTACGGGACAGGGGTTAGCAATCAGCCCCAGCATTTT. Encoded protein: CASSYGTGVSNQPQHF.